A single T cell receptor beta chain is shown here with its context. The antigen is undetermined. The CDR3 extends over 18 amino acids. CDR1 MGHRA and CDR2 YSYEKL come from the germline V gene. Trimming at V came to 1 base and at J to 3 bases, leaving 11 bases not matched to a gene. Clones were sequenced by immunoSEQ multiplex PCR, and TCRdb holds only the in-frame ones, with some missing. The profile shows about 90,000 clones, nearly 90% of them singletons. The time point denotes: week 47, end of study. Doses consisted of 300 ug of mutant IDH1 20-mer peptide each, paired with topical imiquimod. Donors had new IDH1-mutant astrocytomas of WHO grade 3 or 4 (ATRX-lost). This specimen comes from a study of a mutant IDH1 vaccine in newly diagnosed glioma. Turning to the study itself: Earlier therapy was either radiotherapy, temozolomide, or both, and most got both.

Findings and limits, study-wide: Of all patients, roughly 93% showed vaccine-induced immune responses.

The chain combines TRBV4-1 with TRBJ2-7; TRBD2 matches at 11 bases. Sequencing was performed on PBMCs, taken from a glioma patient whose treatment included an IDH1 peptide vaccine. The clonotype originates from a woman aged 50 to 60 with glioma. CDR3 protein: CASSQGGSGSGRDYEQYF. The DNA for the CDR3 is TGCGCCAGCAGCCAAGGTGGCAGCGGTAGCGGGAGGGACTACGAGCAGTACTTC.